This section outlines one T cell receptor (beta chain) sequence together with its context. These data are taken from a study of blood T cell repertoires in COVID-19. As for the study in general: Specimens from acute and convalescent COVID-19 originated in the United States, Italy and Spain. In each case, the material was cDNA or gDNA derived from T cells, B-cell-depleted T cells, or PBMCs.

In the authors' methods: Reference gene primer amplification yielded estimated nucleated cell counts. The repertoire was sequenced with immunoSEQ multiplex PCR; TCRdb's copy has only in-frame clones and lacks some. The DNA was the basis for D and trimming; V, J and clone size are from that table. This sample has 65,000 to 90,000 clones, with over 70% found just once. J was trimmed by 4 bases and V by 2 bases; bases with no gene match: 5. Germline loops: CDR1 SGHRS, CDR2 YFSETQ. The CDR3 sequence is 14 residues long. The source material was peripheral blood. The chain links TRBV5-1 to TRBJ1-2; 7 bases line up with TRBD1. The source is a man aged 80 or over with active or convalescent COVID-19. The CDR3 here is CASSFGDRVYGYTF. The CDR3 nucleotides are TGCGCCAGCAGCTTCGGGGACAGAGTCTATGGCTACACCTTC.